This TCR beta chain derives from a study of blood T cell repertoires in COVID-19. The wider study: The origin of the acute and convalescent COVID-19 samples was the United States, Italy and Spain. Sources were T cells, B-cell-depleted T cells, or PBMCs; the material itself was cDNA or gDNA.

V lost 5 bases and J 1 base, leaving 8 bases between the germline ends. This CDR3 comprises 13 residues. Germline assignment: CDR1 LNHDA and CDR2 SQIVND (reference sequence). Per the original data handling: Researchers report that nucleated cell counts were estimated from reference gene primer amplification. The table came from immunoSEQ multiplex PCR; TCRdb's copy has only in-frame clones and leaves some out. V and J calls and clone size are copied from that table; D and trimming were computed from the DNA. The sample has 400,000 to 550,000 clones; around 88% are singletons. There are many counts of this clone.

Material: peripheral blood. The TCR was taken from a woman aged 30 to 39 with acute or convalescent COVID-19. V usage is TRBV19 and J usage is TRBJ1-1; unclear D gene. This CDR3 is CASSHNTNTEAFF. CDR3 bases: TGTGCCAGTAGTCATAACACGAACACTGAAGCTTTCTTT.